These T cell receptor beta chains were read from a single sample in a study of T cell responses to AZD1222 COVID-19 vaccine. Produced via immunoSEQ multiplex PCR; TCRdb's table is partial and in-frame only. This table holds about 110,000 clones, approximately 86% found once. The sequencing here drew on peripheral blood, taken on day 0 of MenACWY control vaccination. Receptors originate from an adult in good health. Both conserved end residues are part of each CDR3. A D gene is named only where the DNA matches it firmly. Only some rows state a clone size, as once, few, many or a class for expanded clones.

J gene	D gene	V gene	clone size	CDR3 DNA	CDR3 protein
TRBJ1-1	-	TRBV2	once	TGTGCCAGCAGTGAAGCGTTGGGGGTCCGTGAAGCTTTCTTT	CASSEALGVREAFF
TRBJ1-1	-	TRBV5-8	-	TGTGCCAGCACCTTCAGGGTCTCGAACACTGAAGCTTTCTTT	CASTFRVSNTEAFF
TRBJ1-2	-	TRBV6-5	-	TGTGCCAGCAGTTACTCCCAGGGCTTCAGGTCAAGCTACACCTTC	CASSYSQGFRSSYTF
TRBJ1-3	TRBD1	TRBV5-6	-	TGTGCCAGCAGCTTTGGTACAGGGGGGACCATATATTTT	CASSFGTGGTIYF
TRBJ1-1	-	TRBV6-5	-	TGTGCCAGCAGCCAAGGGGGGGTAGGCACTGAAGCTTTCTTT	CASSQGGVGTEAFF
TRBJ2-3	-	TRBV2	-	TGTGCCAGCAGTGGTTTTGGGAGCACGGATACGCAGTATTTT	CASSGFGSTDTQYF
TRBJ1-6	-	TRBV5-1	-	TGCGCCAGCAGCCCAGGGGTAACCAAATCACCCCTCCACTTT	CASSPGVTKSPLHF
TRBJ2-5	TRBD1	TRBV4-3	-	TGCGCCAGCAGCCAAGAATGGGCGGGGACAGGGGAAGAGACCCAGTACTTC	CASSQEWAGTGEETQYF
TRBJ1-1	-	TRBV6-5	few	TGTGCCAGCAGAGAGGTGTCAGGGTTGCCCACTGAAGCTTTCTTT	CASREVSGLPTEAFF
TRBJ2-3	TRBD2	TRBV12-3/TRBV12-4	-	TGTGCCAACGGGGGGGCGGATACGCAGTATTTT	CANGGADTQYF
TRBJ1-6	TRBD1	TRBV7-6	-	TGTGCCAGCAGCCCGACAGGGAGATTTAGGGGTTCACCCCTCCACTTT	CASSPTGRFRGSPLHF
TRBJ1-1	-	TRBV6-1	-	TGTGCCAGCAGTGCTACATACAGGGCAACCAACACTGAAGCTTTCTTT	CASSATYRATNTEAFF
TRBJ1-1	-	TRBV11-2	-	TGTGCCAGCAGCTTAGAGGGCAGGAACACTGAAGCTTTCTTT	CASSLEGRNTEAFF
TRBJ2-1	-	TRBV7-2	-	TGTGCCAGCAGCTTCCTTGTACAGGGCTGGGATGAGCAGTTCTTC	CASSFLVQGWDEQFF
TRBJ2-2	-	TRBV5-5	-	TGTGCCAGCAGCTTCAGGGTAGCTCTTCCGGGGGAGCTGTTTTTT	CASSFRVALPGELFF
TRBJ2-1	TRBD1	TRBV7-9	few	TGTGCCAGCAGCACCGGGACAGGGTTGAGCACTAATGAGCAGTTCTTC	CASSTGTGLSTNEQFF
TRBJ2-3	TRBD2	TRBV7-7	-	TGTGCTAGCAGCAAATTCTTCGGGAGGGCAGATACGCAGTATTTT	CASSKFFGRADTQYF
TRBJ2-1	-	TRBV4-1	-	TGCGCCAGCAGCCAAGAAGATGGGACTGCCTACAATGAGCAGTTCTTC	CASSQEDGTAYNEQFF
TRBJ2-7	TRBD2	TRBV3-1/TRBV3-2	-	TGTGCCAGCAGCCAACTCCCTGGGCAGGGACTAAAATACGAGCAGTACTTC	CASSQLPGQGLKYEQYF
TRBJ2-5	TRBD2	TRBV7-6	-	TGTGCCAGCAGCCGATTAGCGGGGCTACAAGAGACCCAGTACTTC	CASSRLAGLQETQYF
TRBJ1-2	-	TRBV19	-	TGTGCCTCCTGGGCAGGGCAGCGCAGTGGTGGCTACACCTTC	CASWAGQRSGGYTF
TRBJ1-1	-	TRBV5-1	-	TGCGCCAGCAGCCCGACTGGGCGGATGAACACTGAAGCTTTCTTT	CASSPTGRMNTEAFF
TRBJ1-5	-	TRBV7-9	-	TGTGCCAGCAGCTTAGGGGTTAGCAATCAGCCCCAGCATTTT	CASSLGVSNQPQHF
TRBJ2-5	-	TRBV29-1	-	TGCAGCGTGACTCAGGGGCAAGAGACCCAGTACTTC	CSVTQGQETQYF
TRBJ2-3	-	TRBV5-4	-	TGTGCCAGCAGCTTGGGTTTGTACGGGCAGGTTAGCACAGATACGCAGTATTTT	CASSLGLYGQVSTDTQYF
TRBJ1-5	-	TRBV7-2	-	TGTGCCAGCAGCTTGAACAACAATCAGCCCCAGCATTTT	CASSLNNNQPQHF
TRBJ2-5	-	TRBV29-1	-	TGCAGCGTTGAAGATTCGAGGCTTGAGACCCAGTACTTC	CSVEDSRLETQYF
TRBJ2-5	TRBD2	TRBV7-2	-	TGTGCCAGCAGCCTCCTAGCGGGAGTTTCAGAGACCCAGTACTTC	CASSLLAGVSETQYF
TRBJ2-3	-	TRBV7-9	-	TGTGCCAGCAGCTTAGATGTACGATACACGCAGTATTTT	CASSLDVRYTQYF
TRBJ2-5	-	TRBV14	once	TGTGCCAGCAGCCAAGGACTGGTTCAAGAGACCCAGTACTTC	CASSQGLVQETQYF
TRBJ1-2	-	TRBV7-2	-	TGTGCCAGCAGCCAACCCGCCAGGGTCGCACTAAGTGGCTACACCTTC	CASSQPARVALSGYTF
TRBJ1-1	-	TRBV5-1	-	TGCGCCAGCAGCTCGGGCTCCTCAGAACGTGCTTTCTTT	CASSSGSSERAFF
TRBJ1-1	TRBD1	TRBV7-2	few	TGTGCCAGCAGCTTCGGGGACAGCCGCTCCACTGAAGCTTTCTTT	CASSFGDSRSTEAFF
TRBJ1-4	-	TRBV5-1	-	TGCGCCAGCAGCTTGTGGGCAGCTAGGGCAACTAATGAAAAACTGTTTTTT	CASSLWAARATNEKLFF
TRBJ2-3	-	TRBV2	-	TGTGCCAGCAGTGTTCTGTTAGATACGCAGTATTTT	CASSVLLDTQYF
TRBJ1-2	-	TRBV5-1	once	TGCGCCAGCAGCATAGGACAGTCTAACTATGGCTACACCTTC	CASSIGQSNYGYTF
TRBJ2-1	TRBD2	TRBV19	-	TGTGCCAGTAAGGAACTAGCGGGGGGGAGCTCCTACAATGAGCAGTTCTTC	CASKELAGGSSYNEQFF
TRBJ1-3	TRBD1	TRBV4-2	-	TGTGCCAGCAGCCACTCACAGGGGGCGCCTGGAAACACCATATATTTT	CASSHSQGAPGNTIYF
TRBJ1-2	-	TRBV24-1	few	TGTGCCACCAGTGATTTCGATGGCTACACCTTC	CATSDFDGYTF
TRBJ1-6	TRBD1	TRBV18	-	TGTGCCAGCTCCCCGGACAGGGATAATAATTCACCCCTCCACTTT	CASSPDRDNNSPLHF
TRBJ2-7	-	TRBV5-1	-	TGCGCCAGCAGCATATCGACAGGCCCCTACGAGCAGTACTTC	CASSISTGPYEQYF
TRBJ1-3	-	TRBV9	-	TGTGCCAGCAGCGCCCGGGACACTGGATACACCATATATTTT	CASSARDTGYTIYF
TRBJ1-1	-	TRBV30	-	TGTGCCTGGAGATACACTGGAACTTCTGAAGCTTTCTTT	CAWRYTGTSEAFF
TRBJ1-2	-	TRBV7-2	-	TGTGCCAGCAGCCCTCGGGACGGGATCTATGGCTACACCTTC	CASSPRDGIYGYTF
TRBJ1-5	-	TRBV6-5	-	TGTGCCTCGGGCCCAAATCAGCCCCAGCATTTT	CASGPNQPQHF
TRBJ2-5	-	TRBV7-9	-	TGTGCCAGCAGCTCCAGACTAGATCAAGAGACCCAGTACTTC	CASSSRLDQETQYF
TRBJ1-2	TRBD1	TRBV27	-	TGTGCCAGCAGTCACCGGACAGGGTCTGGCTACACCTTC	CASSHRTGSGYTF
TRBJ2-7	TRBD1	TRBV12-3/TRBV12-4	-	TGTGCCAGCAGTTCCGGACAGGATCTTCAGCAGTACTTC	CASSSGQDLQQYF
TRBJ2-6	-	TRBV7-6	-	TGTGCCAGCAGCTACGACTACAGACGGTACTCTGGGGCCAACGTCCTGACTTTC	CASSYDYRRYSGANVLTF
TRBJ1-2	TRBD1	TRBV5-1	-	TGCGCCAGCAGCTTGGAAGGGGGACAGGGGTATGGCTACACCTTC	CASSLEGGQGYGYTF
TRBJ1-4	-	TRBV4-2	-	TGTGCCAGCAGCCAACGGGCAGGGATGGGGACTAATGAAAAACTGTTTTTT	CASSQRAGMGTNEKLFF
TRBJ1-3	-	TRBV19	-	TGTGCCAGTAGTAGGCCGCGGAGCTCTGGAAACACCATATATTTT	CASSRPRSSGNTIYF
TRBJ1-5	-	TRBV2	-	TGTGCCAGCAGTAGCGCCGGGCCCCAGCATTTT	CASSSAGPQHF
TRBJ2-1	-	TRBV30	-	TGTGCCTGGAGTCCAACTAGCAGAGAGCAGTTCTTC	CAWSPTSREQFF
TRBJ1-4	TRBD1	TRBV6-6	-	TGTGCCAGCAGTCAACTCGGCAGGGGGCGGACTAATGAAAAACTGTTTTTT	CASSQLGRGRTNEKLFF
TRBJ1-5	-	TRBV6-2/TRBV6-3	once	TGTGCCAGCAGTTACTCCGTGGAAGGCAATCAGCCCCAGCATTTT	CASSYSVEGNQPQHF